There are many counts of the clone carrying this T cell receptor (beta chain). V shed 1 base and J shed 6 bases, with 15 bases lying between them. This CDR3 is 15 amino acids long. CDR1 and CDR2 from the germline V gene are MNHEY and SVGAGI. In the source study's methods: Reference gene primer amplification in the assay estimated nucleated cell counts. Generated by immunoSEQ multiplex PCR, the TCRdb table keeps only in-frame clones and is missing some. Clone size and the V and J calls come from that table; the DNA yielded D and trimming. The table records tens of thousands of clones, 70% to 90% of them present only once. This specimen comes from a study of blood T cell repertoires in COVID-19. About the research overall: Sites in the United States, Italy and Spain provided acute and convalescent COVID-19 samples. From T cells, B-cell-depleted T cells, or PBMCs came the material, which was cDNA or gDNA.

The sequence was obtained from a woman aged 70-85 years with acute or convalescent COVID-19. V usage is TRBV6-5 and J usage is TRBJ2-5, with no clear D. The specimen sequenced was peripheral blood. CDR3 loop: CASSYFSGAQKTQYF. DNA of the CDR3: TGTGCCAGCAGTTACTTTTCGGGTGCCCAGAAGACCCAGTACTTC.